Sequencing of this TCR beta chain was carried out in a study of T cells in women clearing cervical HPV infection. Broader study findings: Timing of associations relative to infection is unclear; T-cell subsets were not isolated. Combining TCR richness with V gene abundances gave around 0.87 AUC.

Clones were read by immunoSEQ multiplex PCR, and TCRdb kept only the in-frame ones, dropping some. Its clone listing holds tens of thousands of clones. In the case of this clone: Its antigen is not known. The read falls 3 residues short of the CDR3 end, and the missing part is taken from the germline J gene.

The CDR3 extends over 13 amino acids. V was cut by 8 bases and J by 8 bases, with 16 bases left in between. Germline assignment: CDR1 SGHTA and CDR2 FQGNSA. This chain connects TRBV7-2 to TRBJ2-1; D ambiguous. The TCR originated in a woman aged 18 to 75 with a cervical HPV16 infection that either progressed to CIN3+ or cleared (not recorded which). Sequenced: blood buffy coat. CDR3 residues: CASHGSIPHEQFF. Partial CDR3 DNA: TGTGCCAGCCACGGGTCTATCCCCCATGAG.